The source of this TCR beta chain is a study of cytomegalovirus exposure and HLA in healthy donors. This clone was detected a few times. This likely reflects a read error, since a far larger clone is one base away. Profiled with immunoSEQ multiplex PCR; TCRdb holds only in-frame clones, not every one. The repertoire includes roughly 49,000 clones, about 94% of them detected once, and about 7.8% sits in the top ten. Sequences were obtained from PBMCs. The TCR comes from a woman younger than 30 in good health and CMV-seropositive.

CDR3 amino acids: CASSPSGSGTDTQYF. The DNA of the CDR3 is TGTGCCAGCAGTCCTAGCGGGAGCGGCACAGATACGCAGTATTTT. The chain is built from TRBV6-5 and TRBJ2-3; 10 bases agree with TRBD2. The V and J ends lost 5 bases and 1 base, in that order; junction bases with no gene match: 3. CDR1 and CDR2 (germline): MNHEY, SVGAGI. The CDR3 runs to 15 residues.